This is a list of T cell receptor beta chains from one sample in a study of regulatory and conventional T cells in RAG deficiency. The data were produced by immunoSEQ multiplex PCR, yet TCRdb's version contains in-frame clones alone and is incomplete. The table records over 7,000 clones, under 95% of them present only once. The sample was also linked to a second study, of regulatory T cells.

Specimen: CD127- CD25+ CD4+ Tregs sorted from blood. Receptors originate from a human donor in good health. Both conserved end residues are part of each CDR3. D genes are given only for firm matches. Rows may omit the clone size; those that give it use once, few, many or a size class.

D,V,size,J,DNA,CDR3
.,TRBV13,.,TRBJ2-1,TGTGCCAGCAGCGAGCGACTAGGATATGAGCAGTTCTTC,CASSERLGYEQFF
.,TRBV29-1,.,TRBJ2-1,TGCAGCGTTGAAGTGGCCGGGGCCTACAATGAGCAGTTCTTC,CSVEVAGAYNEQFF
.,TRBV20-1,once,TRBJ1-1,TGCAGTGCTAGAGGGGGGGTGGAAGCTTTCTTT,CSARGGVEAFF
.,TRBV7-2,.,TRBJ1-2,TGTGCCAGCAGCTTATCCTCTGTTAACTATGGCTACACCTTC,CASSLSSVNYGYTF
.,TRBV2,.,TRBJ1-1,TGTGCCAGCAATCGGGACACCCCGGGAGGGACTGAAGCTTTCTTT,CASNRDTPGGTEAFF
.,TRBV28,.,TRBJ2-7,TGTGCCAGCCAATATGGACAGTACGAGCAGTACTTC,CASQYGQYEQYF
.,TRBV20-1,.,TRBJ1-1,TGCAGTGCTCTAAACAGGGCTGAAGCTTTCTTT,CSALNRAEAFF
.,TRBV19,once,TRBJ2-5,TGTGCCAGTAGTTATTACATCGAAGAGACCCAGTACTTC,CASSYYIEETQYF
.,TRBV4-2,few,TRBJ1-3,TGTGCCAGCAGCCAAGACTTTAGGGGTGGTGGAAACACCATATATTTT,CASSQDFRGGGNTIYF
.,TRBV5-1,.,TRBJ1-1,TGCGCCAGCGCCCGGACAGTAGGCTTTATGAACACTGAAGCTTTCTTT,CASARTVGFMNTEAFF
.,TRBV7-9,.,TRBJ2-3,TGTGCCAGCAGCTTACCGGGATACACAGATACGCAGTATTTT,CASSLPGYTDTQYF
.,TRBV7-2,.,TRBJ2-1,TGTGCCAGCAGCAAAGGGGGGGGCGAGTACAATGAGCAGTTCTTC,CASSKGGGEYNEQFF
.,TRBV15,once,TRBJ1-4,TGTGCCACCAGCAGGGGAGGGGCAGGTGAAAAACTGTTTTTT,CATSRGGAGEKLFF
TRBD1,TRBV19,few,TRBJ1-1,TGTGCCAGTAGTATCTTGGACAGGGGGACGAACACTGAAGCTTTCTTT,CASSILDRGTNTEAFF
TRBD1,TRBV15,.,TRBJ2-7,TGTGCCACCAGCAGACCAGAACGCACGGGACAGAGCTACGAGCAGTACTTC,CATSRPERTGQSYEQYF
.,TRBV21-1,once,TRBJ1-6,TGTGCCAGCAGCATAGTAGGGGTGGATAATTCACCCCTCCACTTT,CASSIVGVDNSPLHF
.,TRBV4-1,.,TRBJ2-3,TGCGCCAGCAGCCAAGATTGGACTGGCGCTAGCACAGATACGCAGTATTTT,CASSQDWTGASTDTQYF
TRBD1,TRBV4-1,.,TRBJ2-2,TGCGCCAGCAGCCAACCCGACAGGGGGGAGGCCGGGGAGCTGTTTTTT,CASSQPDRGEAGELFF
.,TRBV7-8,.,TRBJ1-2,TGTGCCAGCAGCCCTCTTCATGGCTACACCTTC,CASSPLHGYTF